The rows below give T cell receptor beta chains drawn from one sample of a study of cytomegalovirus exposure and HLA in healthy donors. TCRdb's table, derived via immunoSEQ multiplex PCR, lists solely in-frame clones and lacks some. The sample includes 220,000 or so clones, about 74% of them seen just once. The sample consisted of PBMCs. Receptors were obtained from a woman aged 25 to 39 in good health and CMV-seronegative. CDR3s include the opening cysteine and the closing phenylalanine or tryptophan. D genes are given only for firm matches. A clone size is listed for some rows: how often the clone was seen (once, few, many), or a class if it is expanded.

V gene	clone size	D gene	CDR3 length	J gene	CDR3 DNA	CDR3 protein
TRBV5-4	.	.	13	TRBJ1-3	TGTGCCAGCAGCCCCCGGTCGGGAAACACCATATATTTT	CASSPRSGNTIYF
TRBV7-3	.	TRBD2	16	TRBJ2-1	TGTGCCAGCAGTTTTTACGCGGGAGGGGTAGACAATGAGCAGTTCTTC	CASSFYAGGVDNEQFF
TRBV27	.	.	15	TRBJ2-1	TGTGCCAGCAGGGACAGGCTCTATCCGGGGGATGAGCAGTTCTTC	CASRDRLYPGDEQFF
TRBV15	.	TRBD1	14	TRBJ2-7	TGTGCCACCGGCCGGGACAGCTTCACCTACGAGCAGTACTTC	CATGRDSFTYEQYF
TRBV6-5	.	.	15	TRBJ2-7	TGTGCCAGCTTCAACGCGGGCTTTTCCTCCTACGAGCAGTACTTC	CASFNAGFSSYEQYF
TRBV6-5	.	TRBD2	14	TRBJ2-2	TGTGCCAGCAGACTAGCGGGAGAAGTCGGGGAGCTGTTTTTT	CASRLAGEVGELFF
TRBV7-8	few	TRBD1	16	TRBJ2-7	TGTGCCAGCAGCTTAGCGGGACAGGGTGCCACCTACGAGCAGTACTTC	CASSLAGQGATYEQYF
TRBV5-4	.	.	15	TRBJ2-5	TGTGCCAGCAGCTTGGGGGAATTAGGGGAAGAGACCCAGTACTTC	CASSLGELGEETQYF
TRBV19	.	TRBD1	21	TRBJ1-1	TGTGCCAGTAGTCGGCAGGGGGTTTACAATCCCGGGATAGAGGTGGGTACTGAAGCTTTCTTT	CASSRQGVYNPGIEVGTEAFF
TRBV18	.	.	16	TRBJ1-4	TGTGCCAGCTCCCTCGAAGGCGGGGCAACTAATGAAAAACTGTTTTTT	CASSLEGGATNEKLFF
TRBV7-6	.	TRBD2	15	TRBJ2-1	TGTGCCAGCTCCCAAGGACTAGCGGTATACAATGAGCAGTTCTTC	CASSQGLAVYNEQFF
TRBV6-5	few	.	14	TRBJ2-3	TGTGCCAGCAAGGAGGGGGGGCTAGCAGATACGCAGTATTTT	CASKEGGLADTQYF
TRBV29-1	.	.	17	TRBJ2-1	TGCAGCGTTGAAGGGCCACTAGTACCCGGCTCCTACAATGAGCAGTTCTTC	CSVEGPLVPGSYNEQFF
TRBV25-1	.	.	12	TRBJ1-5	TGTGCCAGCAGTGACAGCGGTCAGCCCCAGCATTTT	CASSDSGQPQHF
TRBV12-5	.	.	14	TRBJ1-1	TGTGCTAGTGGTTTGGACGGGGGGCGCACTGAAGCTTTCTTT	CASGLDGGRTEAFF
TRBV9	few	.	14	TRBJ2-2	TGTGCCAGCGGGCTCGGGGGGAACACCGGGGAGCTGTTTTTT	CASGLGGNTGELFF